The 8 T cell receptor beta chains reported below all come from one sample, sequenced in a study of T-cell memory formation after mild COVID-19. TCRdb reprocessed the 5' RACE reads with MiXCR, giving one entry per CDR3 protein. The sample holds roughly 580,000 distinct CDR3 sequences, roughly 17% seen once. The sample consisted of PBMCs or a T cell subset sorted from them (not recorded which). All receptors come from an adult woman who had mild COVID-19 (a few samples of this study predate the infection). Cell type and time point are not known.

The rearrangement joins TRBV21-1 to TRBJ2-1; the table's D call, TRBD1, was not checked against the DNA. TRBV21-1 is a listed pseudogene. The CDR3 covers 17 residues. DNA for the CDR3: TGTGCCAGCAGCAAACAGGGGCGGGAGAGCTCCTACAATGAGCAGTTCTTC. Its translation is CASSKQGRESSYNEQFF.

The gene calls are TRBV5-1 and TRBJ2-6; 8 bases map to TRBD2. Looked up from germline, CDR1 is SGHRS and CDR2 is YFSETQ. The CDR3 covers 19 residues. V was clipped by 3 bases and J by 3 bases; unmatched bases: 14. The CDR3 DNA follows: TGCGCCAGCAGCTGGATCGGTGAAATTCTAGCGGGTGGGGCCAACGTCCTGACTTTC. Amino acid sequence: CASSWIGEILAGGANVLTF. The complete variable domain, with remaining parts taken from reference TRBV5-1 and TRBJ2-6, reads KAGVTQTPRYLIKTRGQQVTLSCSPISGHRSVSWYQQTPGQGLQFLFEYFSETQRNKGNFPGRFSGRQFSNSRSEMNVSTLELGDSALYLCASSWIGEILAGGANVLTFGAGSRLTVL.

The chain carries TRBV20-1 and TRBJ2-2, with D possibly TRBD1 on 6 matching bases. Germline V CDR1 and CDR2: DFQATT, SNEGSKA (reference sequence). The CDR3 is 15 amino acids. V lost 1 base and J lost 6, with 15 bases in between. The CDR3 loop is CSARAAGTLSGELFF. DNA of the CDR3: TGCAGTGCTAGAGCAGCCGGGACACTCTCCGGGGAGCTGTTTTTT.

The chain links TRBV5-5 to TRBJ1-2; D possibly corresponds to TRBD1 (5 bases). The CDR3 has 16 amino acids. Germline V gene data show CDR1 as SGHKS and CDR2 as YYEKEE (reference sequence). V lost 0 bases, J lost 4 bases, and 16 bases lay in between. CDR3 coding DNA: TGTGCCAGCAGCTTGGGGGGACCAAAGGGGTCCTATGGCTACACCTTC. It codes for CASSLGGPKGSYGYTF.

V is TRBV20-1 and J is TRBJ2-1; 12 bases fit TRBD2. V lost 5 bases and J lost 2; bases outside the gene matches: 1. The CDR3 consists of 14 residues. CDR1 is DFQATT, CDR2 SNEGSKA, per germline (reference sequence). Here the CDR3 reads CSALAGGAYNEQFF. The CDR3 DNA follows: TGCAGTGCTCTAGCGGGAGGGGCCTACAATGAGCAGTTCTTC.

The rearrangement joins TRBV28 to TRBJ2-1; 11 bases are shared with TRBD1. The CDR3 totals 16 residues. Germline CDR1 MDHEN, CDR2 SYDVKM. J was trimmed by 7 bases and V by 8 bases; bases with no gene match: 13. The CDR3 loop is CASLPGGTGGRNEQFF. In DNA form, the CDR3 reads TGTGCCAGCCTCCCAGGAGGGACAGGGGGTCGAAATGAGCAGTTCTTC.

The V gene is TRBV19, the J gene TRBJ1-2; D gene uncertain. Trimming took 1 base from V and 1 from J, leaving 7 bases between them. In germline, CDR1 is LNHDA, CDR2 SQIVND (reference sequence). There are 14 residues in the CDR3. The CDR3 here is CASSIGDVNYGYTF. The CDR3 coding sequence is TGTGCCAGTAGTATAGGAGACGTTAACTATGGCTACACCTTC.

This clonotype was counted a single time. The CDR3, as DNA: TGTGCCAGCAGTGAAGGTGCCGGAGGCGGCTCATTCTACGAGCAGTACTTC. This gives the protein CASSEGAGGGSFYEQYF. The chain links TRBV6-1 to TRBJ2-7, with D possibly TRBD2 on 5 matching bases. Germline-derived CDR1 and CDR2 are MNHNS and SASEGT. This CDR3 has 17 amino acids. Trimming stripped 1 base from V and 3 bases from J, with 19 bases between.